This T cell receptor (beta chain) was sequenced for a study of blood T cell repertoires in COVID-19. Overall study: Acute and convalescent COVID-19 specimens originated in the United States, Italy and Spain. Sample material is recorded as cDNA or gDNA derived from T cells, B-cell-depleted T cells, or PBMCs.

Methods used by the authors: Researchers report that nucleated cell counts were estimated from reference gene primer amplification. TCRdb keeps only in-frame clones here, not all; method: immunoSEQ multiplex PCR. The V and J calls and clone size were taken over from that table, and D and trimming were inferred from the DNA. Of tens of thousands of clones detected, approximately 80% appear once; the ten largest clones hold around 12%. The V gene's germline CDR1 is SGHVS and CDR2 FQNEAQ. V lost 6 bases to trimming and J lost 2 bases; unmatched junction nucleotides: 11. The CDR3 loop spans 18 amino acids.

The specimen sequenced was peripheral blood. The chain uses TRBV7-8 and TRBJ2-6; TRBD1 agrees at 9 bases. The clonotype comes from a human donor in a cohort sampled during active COVID-19. The CDR3 coding sequence is TGTGCCAGCAGGGGTGGGGCGACAGGGGGTCCTGGGGCCAACGTCCTGACTTTC. It is translated as CASRGGATGGPGANVLTF. Looking up the rest from reference TRBV7-8 and TRBJ2-6 gives the full variable domain: GAGVSQSPRYKVAKRGQDVALRCDPISGHVSLFWYQQALGQGPEFLTYFQNEAQLDKSGLPSDRFFAERPEGSVSTLKIQRTQQEDSAVYLCASRGGATGGPGANVLTFGAGSRLTVL.